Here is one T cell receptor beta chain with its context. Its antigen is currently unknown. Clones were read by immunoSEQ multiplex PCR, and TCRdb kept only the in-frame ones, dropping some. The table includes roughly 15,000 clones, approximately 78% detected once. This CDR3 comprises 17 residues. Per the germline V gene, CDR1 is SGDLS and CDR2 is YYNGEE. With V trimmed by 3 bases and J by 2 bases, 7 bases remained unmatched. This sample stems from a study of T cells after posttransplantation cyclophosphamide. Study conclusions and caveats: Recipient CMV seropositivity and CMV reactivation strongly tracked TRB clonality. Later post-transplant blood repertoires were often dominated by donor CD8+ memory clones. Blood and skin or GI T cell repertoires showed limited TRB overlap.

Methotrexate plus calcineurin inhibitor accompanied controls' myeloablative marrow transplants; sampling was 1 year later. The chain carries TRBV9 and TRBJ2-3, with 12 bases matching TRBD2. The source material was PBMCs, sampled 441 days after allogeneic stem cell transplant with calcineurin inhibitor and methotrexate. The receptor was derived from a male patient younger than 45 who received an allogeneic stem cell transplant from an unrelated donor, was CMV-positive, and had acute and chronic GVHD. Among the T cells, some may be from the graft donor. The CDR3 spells CASSAPTSGRLTDTQYF. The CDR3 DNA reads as TGTGCCAGCAGCGCCCCGACTAGCGGGAGACTCACAGATACGCAGTATTTT.